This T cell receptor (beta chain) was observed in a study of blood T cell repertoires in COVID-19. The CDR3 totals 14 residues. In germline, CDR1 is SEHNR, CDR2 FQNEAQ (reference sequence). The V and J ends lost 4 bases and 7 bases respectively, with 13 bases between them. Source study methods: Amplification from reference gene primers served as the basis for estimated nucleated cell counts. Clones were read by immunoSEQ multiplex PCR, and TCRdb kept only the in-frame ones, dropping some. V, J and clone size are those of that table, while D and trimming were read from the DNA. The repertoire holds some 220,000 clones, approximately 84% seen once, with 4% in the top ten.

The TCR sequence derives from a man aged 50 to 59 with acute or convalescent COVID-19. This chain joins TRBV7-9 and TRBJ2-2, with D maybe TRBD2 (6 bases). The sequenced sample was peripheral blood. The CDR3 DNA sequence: TGTGCCAGCAGCTGGCGACTAGATGGCGGGGAGCTGTTTTTT. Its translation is CASSWRLDGGELFF.